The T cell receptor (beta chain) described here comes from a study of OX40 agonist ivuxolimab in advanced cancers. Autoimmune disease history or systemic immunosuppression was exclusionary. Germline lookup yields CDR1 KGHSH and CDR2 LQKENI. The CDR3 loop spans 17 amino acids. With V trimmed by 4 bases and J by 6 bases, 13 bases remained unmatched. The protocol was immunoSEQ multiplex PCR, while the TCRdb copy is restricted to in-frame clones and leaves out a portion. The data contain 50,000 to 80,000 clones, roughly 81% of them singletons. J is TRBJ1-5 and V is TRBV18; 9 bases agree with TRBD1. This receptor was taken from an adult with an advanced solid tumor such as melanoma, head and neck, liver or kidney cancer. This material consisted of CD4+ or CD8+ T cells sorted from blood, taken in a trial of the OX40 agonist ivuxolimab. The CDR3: CASSRPGTGSGTQPQHF. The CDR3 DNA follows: TGTGCCAGCTCACGTCCCGGGACAGGGTCGGGAACTCAGCCCCAGCATTTT.